Listed below are T cell receptor beta chains from one sample, sequenced in a study of blood T cell repertoires in COVID-19. This table comes from immunoSEQ multiplex PCR, and its TCRdb copy is limited to in-frame clones, with some not included. Found here are approximately 300,000 clones, roughly 90% of them singletons; the top ten hold roughly 1.9%. Sequencing was performed on peripheral blood. The receptors shown here come from a woman aged 25-40 years with COVID-19, enrolled during active disease. Each CDR3 is given with its conserved first and last residue. The order of the fields is J gene, V gene, CDR3 protein.

>TRBJ2-3|TRBV2
CASRAGGLTDTQYF
>TRBJ1-2|TRBV18
CASSLGQAVDGYTF
>TRBJ1-5|TRBV29-1
CSVGRGSNQPQHF
>TRBJ2-3|TRBV5-4
CASSSRAGGSSDTQYF
>TRBJ2-5|TRBV28
CASSFGGVGYQETQYF
>TRBJ2-5|TRBV19
CASSRERGGQETQYF
>TRBJ1-6|TRBV7-8
CASSLALEGNGSPLHF
>TRBJ1-1|TRBV10-2
CASKSQGYTEAFF
>TRBJ1-2|TRBV9
CASSALSAKKRYGYTF
>TRBJ1-2|TRBV6-5
CASSYSRAGANYGYTF
>TRBJ2-5|TRBV7-8
CASSLARRVETQYF
>TRBJ1-5|TRBV30
CAWSPGGGQPQHF
>TRBJ1-1|TRBV7-2
CASSLVRVPAFF
>TRBJ1-1|TRBV7-3
CASSLDRRTEAFF
>TRBJ1-4|TRBV23-1
CASSQSQSTNEKLFF
>TRBJ2-1|TRBV10-3
CAISRASGGAGNEQFF
>TRBJ1-6|TRBV18
CASSPSTGESPLHF
>TRBJ2-1|TRBV27
CASSSSRGTANNEQFF
>TRBJ2-3|TRBV5-4
CASSSRGEADTQYF
>TRBJ2-7|TRBV3-1/TRBV3-2
CASASSGGTYEQYF
>TRBJ1-6|TRBV27
CASSFWTGGAGSPLHF
>TRBJ2-1|TRBV5-6
CASTGVSRSWFF
>TRBJ2-5|TRBV28
CASSYVTGGGETQYF
>TRBJ2-3|TRBV11-1
CASSLGRGQGADTQYF
>TRBJ1-2|TRBV5-6
CASSLRGQMVLGYTF
>TRBJ2-1|TRBV5-1
CASSPRGGWDEQFF
>TRBJ1-2|TRBV5-1
CASSLGQDNYGYTF
>TRBJ1-1|TRBV7-9
CASSLTVNTEAFF
>TRBJ1-2|TRBV3-1/TRBV3-2
CASNARSGTNGYTF
>TRBJ2-1|TRBV18
CASSPPLAGANEQFF
>TRBJ1-5|TRBV6-6
CASSQSGGGQPQHF
>TRBJ1-4|TRBV5-1
CASSPDSHNEKLFF
>TRBJ1-4|TRBV11-2
CASSLDRTAKLFF
>TRBJ1-6|TRBV19
CASSIVPGQTKHSPLHF
>TRBJ1-2|TRBV18
CASSPLDRQTSNYGYTF
>TRBJ2-5|TRBV5-6
CASSLGEIVRETQYF
>TRBJ2-5|TRBV4-1
CASSVGTQQETQYF
>TRBJ1-5|TRBV6-1
CASSVPRNRGDQPQHF
>TRBJ1-4|TRBV4-1
CASSLFGRADEKLFF
>TRBJ1-4|TRBV5-1
CASSFGAATNEKLFF
>TRBJ2-1|TRBV3-1/TRBV3-2
CASSLLDFGEQFF